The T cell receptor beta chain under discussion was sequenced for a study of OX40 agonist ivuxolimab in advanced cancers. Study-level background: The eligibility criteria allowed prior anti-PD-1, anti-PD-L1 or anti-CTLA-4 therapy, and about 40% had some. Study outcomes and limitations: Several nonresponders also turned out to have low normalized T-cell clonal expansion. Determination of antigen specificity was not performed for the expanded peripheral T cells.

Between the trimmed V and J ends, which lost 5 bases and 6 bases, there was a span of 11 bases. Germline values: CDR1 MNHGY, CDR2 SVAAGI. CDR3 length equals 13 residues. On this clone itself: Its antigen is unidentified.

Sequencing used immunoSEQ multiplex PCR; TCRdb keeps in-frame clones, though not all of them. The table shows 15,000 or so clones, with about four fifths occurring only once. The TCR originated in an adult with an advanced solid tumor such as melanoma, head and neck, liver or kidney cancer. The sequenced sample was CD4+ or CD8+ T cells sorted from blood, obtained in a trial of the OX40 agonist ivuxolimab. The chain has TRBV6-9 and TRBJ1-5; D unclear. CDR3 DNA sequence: TGTGCCAGCAGTGGAAGGAGCGGTCAGCCCCAGCATTTT. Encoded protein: CASSGRSGQPQHF.